This T cell receptor beta chain was profiled in a study of cytomegalovirus exposure and HLA in healthy donors. Germline CDR1 MNHEY, CDR2 SVGAGI. Trimming pared 2 bases from V and 1 base from J, leaving 9 bases between. The CDR3 sequence is 14 residues long. When sampled, the donors appeared nominally healthy, though they likely had unrecorded immune exposures. For this clone: Its specificity is not known.

Findings of the study overall: Sequencing likely produced, as an artifact, a cluster of highly shared sequence variants. Reported performance of the classifier showed diagnosis of cytomegalovirus status with high specificity and sensitivity.

60 Vbeta and 13 Jbeta primers were used in PCR. Assay: immunoSEQ multiplex PCR; the TCRdb copy retains only in-frame clones and omits some. Of 150,000 to 200,000 clones detected, 77% appear once; the ten largest clones hold 1.4% to 1.5%. The sample comprised PBMCs. This sequence originates from a woman under 40 in good health and CMV-seropositive. The chain recombines TRBV6-5 with TRBJ2-7; the D gene is possibly TRBD2 (5 bases). CDR3 in amino acids: CASSYKGLSYEQYF. The CDR3 bases are TGTGCCAGCAGTTACAAAGGACTTTCCTACGAGCAGTACTTC.